This T cell receptor beta chain was retrieved from a study of beta chain features in type 1 diabetes. For the study at large: All of the samples together had 85 million to 140 million sorted cells examined.

The whole isolated RNA underwent reverse transcription, so sequencing captured expressed TCRB transcripts. Assay: immunoSEQ multiplex PCR; the TCRdb copy retains only in-frame clones and omits some. The table records about 350,000 clones, less than 20% of them present only once. Notes on the study in general: Type 1 diabetes patients had VDJ junctions that carried fewer insertions and more deletions. Compared to healthy donors, patients appeared to have naive, central memory and Treg TCRB repertoires that were more alike.

Germline V CDR1 and CDR2: MRHNA, SNTAGT. The CDR3 spans 17 residues. The J segment lost 5 bases and the V segment lost 6 bases, leaving 18 bases of the junction unmatched. As for this clone: Its matching antigen is unknown.

The sequencing sample was made of naive CD4+ T cells from blood. This TCR derives from a woman aged 18-29 years in good health. The chain uses TRBV6-4 and TRBJ2-7, with 8 bases fitting TRBD2. The chain's CDR3 is CASRDGRDVGLLDEQYF. The CDR3 bases are TGTGCCAGCAGAGACGGGAGGGACGTCGGCCTCCTAGACGAGCAGTACTTC.